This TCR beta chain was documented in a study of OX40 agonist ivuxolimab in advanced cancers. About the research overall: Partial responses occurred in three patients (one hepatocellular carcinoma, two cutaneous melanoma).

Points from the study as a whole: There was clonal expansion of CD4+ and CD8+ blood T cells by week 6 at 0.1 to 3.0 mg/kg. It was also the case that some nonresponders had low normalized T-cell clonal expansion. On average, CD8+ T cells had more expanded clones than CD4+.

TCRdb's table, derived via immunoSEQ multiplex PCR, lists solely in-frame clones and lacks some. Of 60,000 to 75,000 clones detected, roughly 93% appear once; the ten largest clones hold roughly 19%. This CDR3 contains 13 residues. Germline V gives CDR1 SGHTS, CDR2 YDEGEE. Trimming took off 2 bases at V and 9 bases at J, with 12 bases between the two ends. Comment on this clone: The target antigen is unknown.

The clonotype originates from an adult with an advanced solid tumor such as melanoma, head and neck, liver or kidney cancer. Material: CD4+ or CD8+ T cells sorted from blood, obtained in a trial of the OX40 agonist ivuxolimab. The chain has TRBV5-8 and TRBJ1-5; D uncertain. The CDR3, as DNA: TGTGCCAGCAGCTTTTACGGGCCGTGGCCCCAGCATTTT. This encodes CASSFYGPWPQHF. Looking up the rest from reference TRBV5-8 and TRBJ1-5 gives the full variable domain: EAGVTQSPTHLIKTRGQQATLRCSPISGHTSVYWYQQALGLGLQFLLWYDEGEERNRGNFPPRFSGRQFPNYSSELNVNALELEDSALYLCASSFYGPWPQHFGDGTRLSIL.